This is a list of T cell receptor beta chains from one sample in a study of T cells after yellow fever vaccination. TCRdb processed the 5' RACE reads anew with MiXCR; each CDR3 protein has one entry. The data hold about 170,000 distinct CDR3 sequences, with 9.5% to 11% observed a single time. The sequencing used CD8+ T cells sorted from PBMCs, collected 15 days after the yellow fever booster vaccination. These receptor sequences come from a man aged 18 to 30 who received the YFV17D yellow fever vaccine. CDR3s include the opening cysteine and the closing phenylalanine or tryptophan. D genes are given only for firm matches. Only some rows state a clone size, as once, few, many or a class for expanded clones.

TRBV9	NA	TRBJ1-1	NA	CASSPRAGEAFF	TGTGCCAGCAGCCCGCGGGCCGGTGAAGCTTTCTTT
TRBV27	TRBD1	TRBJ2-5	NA	CASSLRQGAWETQYF	TGTGCCAGCAGTTTACGACAGGGGGCTTGGGAGACCCAGTACTTC
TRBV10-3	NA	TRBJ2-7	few	CAIRRDLSYEQYF	TGTGCCATCAGGAGGGACTTATCCTACGAGCAGTACTTC
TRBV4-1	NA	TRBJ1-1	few	CASSQIPTEAFF	TGCGCCAGCAGCCAAATCCCCACTGAAGCTTTCTTT
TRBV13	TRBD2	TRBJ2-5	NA	CASSPRTSGAQETQYF	TGTGCCAGCAGCCCCCGGACTAGCGGGGCACAAGAGACCCAGTACTTC
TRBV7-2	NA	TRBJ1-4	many	CASSLVPGRIEKLFF	TGTGCCAGCAGCTTAGTTCCAGGGAGAATTGAAAAACTGTTTTTT
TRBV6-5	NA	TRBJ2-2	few	CASSREDPLITGELFF	TGTGCCAGCAGCCGTGAGGACCCACTGATCACCGGGGAGCTGTTTTTT
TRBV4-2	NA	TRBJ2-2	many	CASSLPTGNTGELFF	TGTGCCAGCAGCCTGCCGACAGGGAACACCGGGGAGCTGTTTTTT
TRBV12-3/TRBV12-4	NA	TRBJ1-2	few	CASSIQRGRGYGYTF	TGTGCCAGCAGCATACAGCGTGGCCGGGGGTATGGCTACACCTTC
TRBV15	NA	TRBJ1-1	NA	CATSRVGPTFF	TGTGCCACCAGCAGAGTAGGCCCTACTTTCTTT
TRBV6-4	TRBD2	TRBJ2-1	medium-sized	CASSDSTSGGDEQFF	TGTGCCAGCAGTGACTCGACTAGCGGGGGGGATGAGCAGTTCTTC
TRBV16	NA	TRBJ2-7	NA	CASSRNQGNSYEQYF	TGTGCCAGCAGCCGTAATCAGGGGAACTCCTACGAGCAGTACTTC
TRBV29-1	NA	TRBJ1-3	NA	CSVARLNSGNTIYF	TGCAGCGTTGCACGGCTGAACTCTGGAAACACCATATATTTT
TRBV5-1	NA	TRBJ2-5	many	CASTLTGKRYQETQYF	TGCGCCAGCACCTTGACGGGAAAACGGTACCAAGAGACCCAGTACTTC
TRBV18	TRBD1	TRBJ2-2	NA	CASSPTADRVPTGELFF	TGTGCCAGCTCACCCACCGCGGACAGGGTACCCACCGGGGAGCTGTTTTTT
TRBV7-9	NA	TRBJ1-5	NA	CASSLGSPGSPQHF	TGTGCCAGCAGCTTAGGCTCTCCCGGCTCGCCCCAGCATTTT
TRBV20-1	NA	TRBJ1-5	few	CSARVKGYSNQPQHF	TGCAGTGCTAGAGTGAAGGGTTATAGCAATCAGCCCCAGCATTTT
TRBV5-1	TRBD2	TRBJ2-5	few	CASSPWGGRRETQYF	TGCGCCAGCAGCCCCTGGGGAGGGCGGCGAGAGACCCAGTACTTC
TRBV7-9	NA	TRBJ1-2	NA	CASSSMGGYTF	TGTGCCAGCAGTTCCATGGGAGGCTACACCTTC
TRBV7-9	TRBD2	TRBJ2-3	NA	CASSGGGLASDTQYF	TGTGCCAGCAGTGGGGGGGGACTAGCGTCAGATACGCAGTATTTT
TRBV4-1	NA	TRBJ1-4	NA	CASSPGKSNEKLFF	TGCGCCAGCAGCCCGGGCAAGTCTAATGAAAAACTGTTTTTT
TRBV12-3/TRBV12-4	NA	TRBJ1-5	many	CASSVLGQGNQQPQHF	TGTGCCAGCAGTGTCCTGGGGCAGGGGAATCAACAGCCCCAGCATTTT
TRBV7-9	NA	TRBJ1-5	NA	CASSFDNQPQHF	TGTGCCAGCAGCTTCGATAATCAGCCCCAGCATTTT
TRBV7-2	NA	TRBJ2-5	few	CASSLVAGARVSQYF	TGTGCCAGCAGCTTAGTGGCGGGGGCCAGAGTTTCCCAGTACTTC